The 17 T cell receptor beta chains listed next were all sequenced from one sample in a study of response to subunit inactivated influenza vaccine. MiXCR, applied by TCRdb to the RT-PCR reads, yields one record per CDR3 protein. The sample shows 600,000 to 850,000 distinct CDR3 sequences, around 15% of them seen only once. Sequenced material: PBMCs from blood, taken roughly 2 weeks before vaccination. The receptor source for this set is a middle-aged man who received an inactivated influenza vaccine.

This chain's CDR3 is CASSEGQVYEQYF. Written as DNA, the CDR3 is TGTGCCAGCTCTGAGGGACAGGTTTACGAGCAGTACTTC. The gene calls are TRBV11-2 and TRBJ2-7, with TRBD1 identical over 8 bases. With 8 bases clipped from V and 4 bases from J, the junction kept 7 bases outside the gene matches. The V gene's germline CDR1 is SGHAT and CDR2 FQNNGV. The CDR3 runs 13 residues.

This clonotype was seen ten or more times. Compared with germline, one end of the junction differs, possibly owing to a read error. This sequence joins TRBV5-1 and TRBJ2-1; D is uncertain. Germline CDR1 SGHRS, CDR2 YFSETQ. This CDR3 has 13 residues. This CDR3 reads CASSLVSYNEQFF. DNA of the CDR3: TGTGCCAGCAGCTTGGTGAGTTACAATGAGCAGTTCTTC.

Here the CDR3 reads CATDRVGLALYNEQFF. DNA for the CDR3: TGTGCCACAGACCGAGTAGGACTAGCCCTATACAATGAGCAGTTCTTC. The chain joins TRBV28 to TRBJ2-1, with 8 bases identical to TRBD2. After removal of 10 bases from V and 4 bases from J, the junction contained 15 bases not matched to a gene. This CDR3 contains 16 residues. Looked up from germline, CDR1 is MDHEN and CDR2 is SYDVKM.

This chain connects TRBV4-2 to TRBJ2-4; maybe TRBD2 (6 bases). CDR1 is LGHNA, CDR2 YNFKEQ, per germline. The CDR3 is 12 amino acids. CDR3 loop: CVGCGTKNIQYF. The CDR3 DNA reads TGTGTCGGGTGCGGGACCAAAAACATTCAGTACTTC.

The table lists this clonotype with many counts. The chain employs TRBV20-1 and TRBJ2-7; D is perhaps TRBD2 (6 bases). Trimming shortened V by 4 bases and J by 5 bases, and 18 bases separated the two germline ends. CDR1 DFQATT and CDR2 SNEGSKA come from the germline V gene (reference sequence). The length of the CDR3 is 14 residues. The CDR3 nucleotides are TGCAGTGCTACCCCGGCAGGGAGGTGGAACGAGCAGTACTTC. Its translation: CSATPAGRWNEQYF.

The rearrangement links TRBV11-1 to TRBJ2-6, with D unresolved. V lost 7 bases and J 0 bases, leaving 7 bases between the germline ends. Germline-derived CDR1 and CDR2 are SGHAT and FQDESV (reference sequence). This CDR3 comprises 14 residues. The CDR3: CASIQSSGANVLTF. The CDR3 bases are TGTGCCAGCATCCAGAGCTCTGGGGCCAACGTCCTGACTTTC.

This rearrangement joins TRBV7-9 to TRBJ2-3, with 9 positions matching TRBD2. The CDR3 length is 17 residues. Germline CDR1 is SEHNR and CDR2 is FQNEAQ (reference sequence). Trimming took 1 base from V and 4 from J; bases not matched to a gene: 9. In nucleotides, the CDR3 is TGTGCCAGCAGCTTAGTGAGGCGGGGGGGCCTCCCAGATACGCAGTATTTT. It yields the protein CASSLVRRGGLPDTQYF. Full variable domain (remainder filled in from reference TRBV7-9 and TRBJ2-3): DTGVSQNPRHKITKRGQNVTFRCDPISEHNRLYWYRQTLGQGPEFLTYFQNEAQLEKSRLLSDRFSAERPKGSFSTLEIQRTEQGDSAMYLCASSLVRRGGLPDTQYFGPGTRLTVL.

This clonotype was found a few times. The chain couples TRBV11-2 to TRBJ2-5; D is unresolved. This CDR3 spans 14 amino acids. V lost 7 bases to trimming and J lost 2 bases, with 14 bases between them. The germline V gene encodes CDR1 SGHAT and CDR2 FQNNGV. The CDR3 DNA reads as TGTGCCAGCACCCCTGGGTTGAGGCAAGAGACCCAGTACTTC. It codes for CASTPGLRQETQYF.

This clonotype showed up just a few times. V is TRBV12-3 or TRBV12-4 and J is TRBJ1-5; D may be TRBD1 (5 bases). The CDR3 sequence is 14 residues long. V lost 3 bases and J lost 6, with 12 bases in between. The CDR3, as DNA: TGTGCCAGCAGTTTCCGCAGGGTAAGTCAGCCCCAGCATTTT. Amino acids: CASSFRRVSQPQHF.

This clonotype is categorized as medium-sized. The rearrangement joins TRBV28 to TRBJ2-1, with TRBD1 matching over 7 bases. Trimming took 8 bases from V and 7 from J; bases not matched to a gene: 11. Germline CDR1 is MDHEN and CDR2 is SYDVKM. The CDR3 covers 14 residues. CDR3 region: CASASLDRVNEQFF. CDR3 sequence (DNA): TGTGCCAGCGCTTCGCTCGACAGGGTAAATGAGCAGTTCTTC.

In its sample, this clonotype was seen a few times. The chain employs TRBV5-1 and TRBJ2-5; D is uncertain. The V end was cut by 4 bases, the J end by 1 base, with 8 bases between. The germline CDR1 and CDR2 sequences are SGHRS and YFSETQ. The CDR3 is 13 residues long. CDR3 residues: CASSQSPQETQYF. CDR3 bases: TGCGCCAGCAGCCAATCCCCCCAAGAGACCCAGTACTTC.

This chain links TRBV7-9 with TRBJ2-3; the D gene is possibly TRBD2 (6 bases). The CDR3 extends over 17 amino acids. The germline V and J ends were trimmed by 1 base and 2 bases, with 16 bases remaining between them. The germline gives CDR1 SEHNR, CDR2 FQNEAQ (reference sequence). CDR3 coding DNA: TGTGCCAGCAGCTTAGACGGCTTTGCGGGGATCACAGATACGCAGTATTTT. It translates to CASSLDGFAGITDTQYF.

This clonotype was picked up a small number of times. V is TRBV28 and J is TRBJ2-3, with 9 positions matching TRBD2. The CDR3 is made up of 15 amino acids. V shed 5 bases and J 6 bases; nucleotides not matched to a gene: 9. From germline, CDR1 is MDHEN and CDR2 SYDVKM. CDR3 protein: CASSPGTSFVDTQYF. The CDR3 nucleotides read TGTGCCAGCAGTCCCGGGACTAGCTTCGTGGATACGCAGTATTTT.

This sequence joins TRBV7-2 and TRBJ1-1; maybe TRBD1 (6 bases). The CDR3 is made up of 15 amino acids. The V end was cut by 8 bases, the J end by 1 base, with 17 bases between. Germline values: CDR1 SGHTA, CDR2 FQGNSA. CDR3 coding DNA: TGTGCCAGCGGCTCTCGAACAGGGAGGAACACTGAAGCTTTCTTT. Translation: CASGSRTGRNTEAFF.

This clonotype was detected only a few times. The chain joins TRBV4-2 to TRBJ2-3; D might be TRBD2 (7 bases). Trimming took 4 bases from V and 2 from J, leaving 19 bases between them. Germline V CDR1 and CDR2: LGHNA, YNFKEQ. The CDR3 extends over 17 amino acids. CDR3 region: CASSPGDWGGLTDTQYF. Written as DNA, the CDR3 is TGTGCCAGCAGCCCGGGCGATTGGGGGGGCCTCACAGATACGCAGTATTTT.

The chain links TRBV2 to TRBJ2-5, with TRBD2 as a possible D gene (5 bases). The CDR3 consists of 12 residues. V was clipped by 8 bases and J by 5 bases, with 12 bases between them. Germline-derived CDR1 and CDR2 are SNHLY and FYNNEI. The CDR3 loop reads CASQRTRETQYF. CDR3 sequence (DNA): TGTGCCAGCCAGAGGACTCGGGAGACCCAGTACTTC. Drawing the rest from reference TRBV2 and TRBJ2-5, the complete variable domain is EPEVTQTPSHQVTQMGQEVILRCVPISNHLYFYWYRQILGQKVEFLVSFYNNEISEKSEIFDDQFSVERPDGSNFTLKIRSTKLEDSAMYFCASQRTRETQYFGPGTRLLVL.

This clonotype has ten or more counts. This rearrangement joins TRBV4-3 to TRBJ2-1; D not certain. The CDR3 runs to 16 residues. V was trimmed by 0 bases and J by 0 bases, leaving 9 bases between them. Germline assignment: CDR1 LGHNA and CDR2 YSLEER. CDR3 coding DNA: TGCGCCAGCAGCCAAGATGGGGTAAACTCCTACAATGAGCAGTTCTTC. This encodes CASSQDGVNSYNEQFF.